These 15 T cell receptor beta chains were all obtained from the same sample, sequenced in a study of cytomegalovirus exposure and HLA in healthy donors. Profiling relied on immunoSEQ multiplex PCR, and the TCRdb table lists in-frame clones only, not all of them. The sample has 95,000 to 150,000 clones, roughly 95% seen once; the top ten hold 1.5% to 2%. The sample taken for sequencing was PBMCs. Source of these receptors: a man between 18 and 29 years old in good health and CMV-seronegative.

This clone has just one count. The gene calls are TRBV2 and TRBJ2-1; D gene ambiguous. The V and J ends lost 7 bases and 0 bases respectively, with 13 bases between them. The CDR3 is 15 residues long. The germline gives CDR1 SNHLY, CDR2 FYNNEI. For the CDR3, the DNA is TGTGCCAGCAAGCGAGACTCGAGCTCCTACAATGAGCAGTTCTTC. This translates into CASKRDSSSYNEQFF.

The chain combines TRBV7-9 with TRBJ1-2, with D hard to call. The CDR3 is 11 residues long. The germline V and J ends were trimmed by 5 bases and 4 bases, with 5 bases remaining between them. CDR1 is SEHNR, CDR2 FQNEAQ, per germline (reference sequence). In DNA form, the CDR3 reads TGTGCCAGCAGCGCCGGCTATGGCTACACCTTC. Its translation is CASSAGYGYTF.

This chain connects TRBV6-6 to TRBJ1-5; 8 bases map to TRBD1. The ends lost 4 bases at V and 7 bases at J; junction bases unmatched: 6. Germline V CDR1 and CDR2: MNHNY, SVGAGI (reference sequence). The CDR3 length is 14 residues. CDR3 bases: TGTGCCAGCAGTTCCGGACAGGGCGTCCAGCCCCAGCATTTT. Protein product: CASSSGQGVQPQHF.

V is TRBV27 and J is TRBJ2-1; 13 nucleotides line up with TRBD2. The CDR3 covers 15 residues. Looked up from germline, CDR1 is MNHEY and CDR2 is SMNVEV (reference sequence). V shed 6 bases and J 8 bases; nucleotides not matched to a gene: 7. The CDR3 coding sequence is TGTGCCAGCAGGCCCGGGACTAGCGGGATCGATGAGCAGTTCTTC. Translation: CASRPGTSGIDEQFF.

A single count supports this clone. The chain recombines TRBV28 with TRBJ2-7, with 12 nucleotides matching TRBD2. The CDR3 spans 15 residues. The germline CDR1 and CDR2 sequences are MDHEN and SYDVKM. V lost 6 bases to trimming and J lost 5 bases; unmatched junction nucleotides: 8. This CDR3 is CASSLLAGGGNEQYF. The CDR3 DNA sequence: TGTGCCAGCAGCTTACTAGCGGGAGGTGGGAACGAGCAGTACTTC.

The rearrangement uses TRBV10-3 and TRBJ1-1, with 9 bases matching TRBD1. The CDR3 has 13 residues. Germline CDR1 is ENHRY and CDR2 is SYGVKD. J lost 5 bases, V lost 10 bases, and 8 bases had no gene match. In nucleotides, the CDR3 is TGTGCCACCGAACAGGGGGCTGGGACTGAAGCTTTCTTT. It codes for CATEQGAGTEAFF.

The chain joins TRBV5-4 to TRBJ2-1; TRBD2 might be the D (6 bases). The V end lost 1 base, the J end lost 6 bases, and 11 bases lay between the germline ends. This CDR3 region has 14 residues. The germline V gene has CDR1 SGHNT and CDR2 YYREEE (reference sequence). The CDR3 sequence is CASSLFLEGNEQFF. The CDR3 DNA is TGTGCCAGCAGCTTGTTTCTGGAGGGCAATGAGCAGTTCTTC.

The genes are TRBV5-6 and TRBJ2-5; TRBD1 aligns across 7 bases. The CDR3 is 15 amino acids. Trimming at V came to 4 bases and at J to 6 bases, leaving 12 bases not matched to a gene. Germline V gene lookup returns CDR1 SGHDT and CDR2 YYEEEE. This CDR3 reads CASSQGLGGAKTQYF. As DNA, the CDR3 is TGTGCCAGCAGCCAGGGGCTAGGGGGCGCGAAGACCCAGTACTTC.

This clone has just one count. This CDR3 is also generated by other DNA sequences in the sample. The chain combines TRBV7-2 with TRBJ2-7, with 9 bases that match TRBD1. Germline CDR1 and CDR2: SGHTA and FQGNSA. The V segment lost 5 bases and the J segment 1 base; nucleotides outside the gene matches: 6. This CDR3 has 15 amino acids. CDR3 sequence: CASSRPGQGSYEQYF. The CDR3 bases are TGTGCCAGCAGCAGGCCGGGACAGGGTTCCTACGAGCAGTACTTC.

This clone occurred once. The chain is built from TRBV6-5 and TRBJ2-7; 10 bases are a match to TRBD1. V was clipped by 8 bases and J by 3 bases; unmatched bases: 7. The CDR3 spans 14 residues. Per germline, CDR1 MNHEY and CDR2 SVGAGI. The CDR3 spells CASGRQGASYEQYF. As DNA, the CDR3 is TGTGCCAGCGGAAGACAGGGGGCTAGCTACGAGCAGTACTTC.

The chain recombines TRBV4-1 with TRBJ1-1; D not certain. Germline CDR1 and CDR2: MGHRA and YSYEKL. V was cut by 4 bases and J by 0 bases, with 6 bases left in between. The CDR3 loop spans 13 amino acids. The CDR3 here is CASSPTVNTEAFF. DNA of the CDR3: TGCGCCAGCAGCCCTACAGTGAACACTGAAGCTTTCTTT.

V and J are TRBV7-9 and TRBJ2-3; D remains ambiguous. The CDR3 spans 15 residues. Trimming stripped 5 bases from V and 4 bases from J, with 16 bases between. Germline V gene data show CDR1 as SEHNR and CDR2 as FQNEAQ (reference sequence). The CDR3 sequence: CASSPRSSFADTQYF. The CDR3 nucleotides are TGTGCCAGCAGCCCCCGTAGTAGTTTTGCAGATACGCAGTATTTT.

The CDR3 region is CASSGRVPDEKLFF. CDR3 nucleotides: TGCGCCAGCAGTGGAAGAGTTCCCGATGAAAAACTGTTTTTT. The V call is TRBV10-2, the J call TRBJ1-4; no clear D. This CDR3 is built from 14 residues. V lost 4 bases, J lost 6 bases, and 12 bases lay in between. The germline V gene encodes CDR1 WSHSY and CDR2 SAAADI.

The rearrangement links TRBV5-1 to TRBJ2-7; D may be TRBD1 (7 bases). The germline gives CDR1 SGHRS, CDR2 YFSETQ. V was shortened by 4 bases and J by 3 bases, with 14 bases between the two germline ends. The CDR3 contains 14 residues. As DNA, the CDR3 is TGCGCCAGCAGCCCGGGGGACAGTAGCTACGAGCAGTACTTC. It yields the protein CASSPGDSSYEQYF. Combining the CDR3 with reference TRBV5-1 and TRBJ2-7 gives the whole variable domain KAGVTQTPRYLIKTRGQQVTLSCSPISGHRSVSWYQQTPGQGLQFLFEYFSETQRNKGNFPGRFSGRQFSNSRSEMNVSTLELGDSALYLCASSPGDSSYEQYFGPGTRLTVT.

CDR3: CASSFYRTGVDTQYF. CDR3 DNA sequence: TGTGCCAGCAGTTTTTATAGGACAGGGGTAGATACGCAGTATTTT. The J gene is TRBJ2-3, the V gene TRBV27; 9 bases are a match to TRBD1. Losses at the gene ends were 3 bases for V and 5 bases for J; bases not matched to a gene: 6. Germline CDR1 MNHEY, CDR2 SMNVEV (reference sequence). This CDR3 is built from 15 residues.